One T cell receptor (beta chain) is described in this entry. Enrolled through a virtual design, the participants were between roughly 18 and 95 years of age and came from about two dozen US areas. Allocation to cohorts depended on clinical history reported by the participants. The recovered donors of Cohort 3 showed two negative PCRs, clearance, or symptom resolution. This CDR3 contains 13 residues. V lost 5 bases and J 3 bases, leaving 10 bases between the germline ends. The germline CDR1 and CDR2 sequences are SGHAT and FQDESV (reference sequence). Some clones are missing from TCRdb's copy, which holds only in-frame ones; the method was immunoSEQ multiplex PCR. The sample includes roughly 330,000 clones, approximately 90% of them seen just once. This sample is drawn from a study of blood T cell repertoires in COVID-19. Overall study context: In each case, the material was cDNA or gDNA derived from T cells, B-cell-depleted T cells, or PBMCs.

The clonotype was recovered from a woman between 18 and 30 years old who had recovered from COVID-19. The sequenced sample consisted of PBMCs or T cells enriched from blood (not recorded which). The chain combines TRBV11-1 with TRBJ1-2, with no clear D. The CDR3 loop is CASSPRGDYGYTF. CDR3 DNA sequence: TGTGCCAGCAGCCCGCGGGGAGACTATGGCTACACCTTC.